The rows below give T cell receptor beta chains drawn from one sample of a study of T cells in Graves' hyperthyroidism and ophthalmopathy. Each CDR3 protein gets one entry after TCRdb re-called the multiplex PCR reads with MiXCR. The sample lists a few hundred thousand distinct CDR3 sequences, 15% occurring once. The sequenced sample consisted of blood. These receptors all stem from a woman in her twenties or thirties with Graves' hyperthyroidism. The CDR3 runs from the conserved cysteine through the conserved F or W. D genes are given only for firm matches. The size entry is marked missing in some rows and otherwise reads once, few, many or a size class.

DNA: TGTGCCAGCAGCTATAACAGGGGTCCGACCTACGAGCAGTACTTC; CDR3: CASSYNRGPTYEQYF; D: TRBD1; J: TRBJ2-7; V: TRBV7-3; size: few
DNA: TGTGCCAGTAGTAGAAAACTGGGACAGGTCGCTGAAGCTTTCTTT; CDR3: CASSRKLGQVAEAFF; D: TRBD1; J: TRBJ1-1; V: TRBV19; size: NA
DNA: TGCAGTGCTCCCATAGGGGGGAGGGCCTCCGTTGAGCAGTACTTC; CDR3: CSAPIGGRASVEQYF; D: NA; J: TRBJ2-7; V: TRBV20-1; size: many
DNA: TGTGCCAGCAGCTTAAGCGCATCGGACTATGGCTACACCTTC; CDR3: CASSLSASDYGYTF; D: NA; J: TRBJ1-2; V: TRBV7-8; size: few
DNA: TGTGCCAGCAGTTTAGGGTGGGGGTTGAACACCGGGGAGCTGTTTTTT; CDR3: CASSLGWGLNTGELFF; D: NA; J: TRBJ2-2; V: TRBV12-3/TRBV12-4; size: NA
DNA: TGCAGTGCTTCATCAATCTTAGGGGCGGAGGGCGAGCAGTACTTC; CDR3: CSASSILGAEGEQYF; D: NA; J: TRBJ2-7; V: TRBV20-1; size: few
DNA: TGTGCCAGTAGTGGGGGACTAGCGGGGACCACAGATACGCAGTATTTT; CDR3: CASSGGLAGTTDTQYF; D: TRBD2; J: TRBJ2-3; V: TRBV19; size: few
DNA: TGTGCCAGCAGCCCGACGGTGACCTACGAGCAGTACTTC; CDR3: CASSPTVTYEQYF; D: NA; J: TRBJ2-7; V: TRBV7-2; size: many
DNA: TGTGCCAGCAGCCCCCCAGGGTGGCAGAACACTGAAGCTTTCTTT; CDR3: CASSPPGWQNTEAFF; D: NA; J: TRBJ1-1; V: TRBV9; size: many
DNA: TGTGCCAGCAGCAGGGGGACGGCAGGGGGCTTCGACGAGCAGTACTTC; CDR3: CASSRGTAGGFDEQYF; D: TRBD1; J: TRBJ2-7; V: TRBV7-9; size: many
DNA: TGTGCCAGTAGTCTGGGGACGTATAATTCACCCCTCCACTTT; CDR3: CASSLGTYNSPLHF; D: NA; J: TRBJ1-6; V: TRBV19; size: few
DNA: TGTGCCAGCAGCTGGGGGGCGGGGCGGGAGCAGTTCTTC; CDR3: CASSWGAGREQFF; D: NA; J: TRBJ2-1; V: TRBV3-1; size: NA
DNA: TGTGCCTGGAGTATTGGCAGGGGGTTATCTTCACCCCTCCACTTT; CDR3: CAWSIGRGLSSPLHF; D: TRBD1; J: TRBJ1-6; V: TRBV30; size: many
DNA: TGTGCCAGCAGCTTAGCCCCGGGGGCCCTCAGGGATGAGCAGTTCTTC; CDR3: CASSLAPGALRDEQFF; D: NA; J: TRBJ2-1; V: TRBV7-9; size: many
DNA: TGTGCCAGCAGAAGCGGGATAGTCACAGATACGCAGTATTTT; CDR3: CASRSGIVTDTQYF; D: TRBD2; J: TRBJ2-3; V: TRBV28; size: few
DNA: TGTGCCAGCAGCCAAAAGGACGGAGTCTACGAGCAGTACTTC; CDR3: CASSQKDGVYEQYF; D: NA; J: TRBJ2-7; V: TRBV3-1; size: many
DNA: TGTGCCAGCAGCTTAACGGCGGGTCTAGCGGGACTCGATGAGCAGTTCTTC; CDR3: CASSLTAGLAGLDEQFF; D: TRBD2; J: TRBJ2-1; V: TRBV7-3; size: many
DNA: TGTGCCAGCAGCACCCAATTACAGGCCTCTGGAAACACCATATATTTT; CDR3: CASSTQLQASGNTIYF; D: NA; J: TRBJ1-3; V: TRBV5-5; size: NA
DNA: TGTGCCACTCAGTATCGGGCAGGGTACAATGAGCAGTTCTTC; CDR3: CATQYRAGYNEQFF; D: NA; J: TRBJ2-1; V: TRBV19; size: NA
DNA: TGTGCCCTACGGTCGGACAACTCGTATGGCTACACCTTC; CDR3: CALRSDNSYGYTF; D: NA; J: TRBJ1-2; V: TRBV10-3; size: many